The present TCR beta chain was sequenced within a study of T cell repertoires in cytomegalovirus infection. In the study overall: Based on public TCR beta signatures, there were indications of CMV infection and of a matching HLA type. Points from the study as a whole: Public TCR beta family frequency separated CMV-and-HLA carriers, including in an independent cohort. HLA-C-restricted CMV-specific TCR beta clonotypes were dominant in the ex vivo response.

Trimming left V 6 bases short and J 8 bases short, with 16 bases between. CDR1 MNHEY and CDR2 SVGEGT come from the germline V gene. This CDR3 is 14 amino acids long. This clonotype came up a few times. Antigen: not known. TCRdb re-derived calls from the reads in MiXCR, one entry per CDR3 protein. The sample yields about 310,000 distinct CDR3 sequences, 15% to 20% seen once. This clonotype was sampled from a human donor in good health (CMV status not recorded). Some clones in this sample may be carry-over from other donors' samples. The J gene is TRBJ1-4, the V gene TRBV6-2 or TRBV6-3; D perhaps matches TRBD1 (5 bases). Sequencing input: PBMCs. As DNA, the CDR3 is TGTGCCAGCAGAGCGGGGGTATTCGAGGAAAAACTGTTTTTT. This sequence encodes CASRAGVFEEKLFF.